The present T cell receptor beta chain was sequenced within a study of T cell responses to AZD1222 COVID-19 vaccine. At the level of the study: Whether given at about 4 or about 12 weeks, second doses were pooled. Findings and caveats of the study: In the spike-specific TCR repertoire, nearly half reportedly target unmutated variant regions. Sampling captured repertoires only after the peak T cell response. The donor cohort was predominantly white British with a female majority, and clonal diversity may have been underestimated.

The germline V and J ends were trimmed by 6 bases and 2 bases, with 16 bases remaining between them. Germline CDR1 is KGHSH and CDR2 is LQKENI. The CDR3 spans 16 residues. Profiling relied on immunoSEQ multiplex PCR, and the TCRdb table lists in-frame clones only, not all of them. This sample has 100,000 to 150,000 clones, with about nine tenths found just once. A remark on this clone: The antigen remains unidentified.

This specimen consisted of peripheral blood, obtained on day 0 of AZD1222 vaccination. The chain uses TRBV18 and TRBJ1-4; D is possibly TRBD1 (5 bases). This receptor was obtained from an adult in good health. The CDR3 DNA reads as TGTGCCAGCTCCTTTCAAGCGGACATGACTAATGAAAAACTGTTTTTT. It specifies CASSFQADMTNEKLFF. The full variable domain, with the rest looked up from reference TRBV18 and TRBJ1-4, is NAGVMQNPRHLVRRRGQEARLRCSPMKGHSHVYWYRQLPEEGLKFMVYLQKENIIDESGMPKERFSAEFPKEGPSILRIQQVVRGDSAAYFCASSFQADMTNEKLFFGSGTQLSVL.